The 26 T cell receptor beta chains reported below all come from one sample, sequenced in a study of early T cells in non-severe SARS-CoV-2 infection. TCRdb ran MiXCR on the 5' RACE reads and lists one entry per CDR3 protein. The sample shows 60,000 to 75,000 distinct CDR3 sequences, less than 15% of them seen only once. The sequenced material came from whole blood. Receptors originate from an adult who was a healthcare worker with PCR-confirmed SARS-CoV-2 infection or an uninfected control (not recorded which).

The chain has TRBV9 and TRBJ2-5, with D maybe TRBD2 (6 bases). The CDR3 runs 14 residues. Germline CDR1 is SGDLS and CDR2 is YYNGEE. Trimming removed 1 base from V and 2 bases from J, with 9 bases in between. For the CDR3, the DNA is TGTGCCAGCAGCGTATTTGCGGGGCAAGAGACCCAGTACTTC. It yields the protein CASSVFAGQETQYF.

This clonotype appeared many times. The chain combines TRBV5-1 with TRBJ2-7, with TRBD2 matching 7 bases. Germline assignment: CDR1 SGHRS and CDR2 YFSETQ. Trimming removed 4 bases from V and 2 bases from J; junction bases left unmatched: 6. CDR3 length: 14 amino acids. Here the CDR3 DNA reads TGCGCCAGCAGCACGGGGGGACTTCCCTACGAGCAGTACTTC. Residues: CASSTGGLPYEQYF.

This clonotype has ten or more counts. This CDR3 reads CASSISGTVGELFF. The CDR3 bases are TGTGCCAGTAGTATCTCGGGAACGGTCGGGGAGCTGTTTTTT. This chain uses TRBV19 with TRBJ2-2; a weak D match, TRBD2 (5 bases). In germline, CDR1 is LNHDA, CDR2 SQIVND (reference sequence). CDR3 length equals 14 residues. The ends were cut back, 3 bases at V and 7 bases at J, with 12 bases in the middle.

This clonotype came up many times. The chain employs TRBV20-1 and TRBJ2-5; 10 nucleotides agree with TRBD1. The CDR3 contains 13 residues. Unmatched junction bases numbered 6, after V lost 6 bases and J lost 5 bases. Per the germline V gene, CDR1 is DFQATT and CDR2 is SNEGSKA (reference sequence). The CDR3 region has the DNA TGCAGTGCCTCCGGGACAGGGGACGAGACCCAGTACTTC. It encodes CSASGTGDETQYF.

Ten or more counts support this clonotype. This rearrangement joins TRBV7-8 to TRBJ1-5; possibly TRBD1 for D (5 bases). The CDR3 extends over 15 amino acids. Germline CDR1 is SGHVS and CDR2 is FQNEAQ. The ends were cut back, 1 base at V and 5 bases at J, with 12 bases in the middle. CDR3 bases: TGTGCCAGCAGCTTAGTTACGGGGGGAGATCAGCCCCAGCATTTT. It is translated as CASSLVTGGDQPQHF. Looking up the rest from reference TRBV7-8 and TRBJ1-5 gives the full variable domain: GAGVSQSPRYKVAKRGQDVALRCDPISGHVSLFWYQQALGQGPEFLTYFQNEAQLDKSGLPSDRFFAERPEGSVSTLKIQRTQQEDSAVYLCASSLVTGGDQPQHFGDGTRLSIL.

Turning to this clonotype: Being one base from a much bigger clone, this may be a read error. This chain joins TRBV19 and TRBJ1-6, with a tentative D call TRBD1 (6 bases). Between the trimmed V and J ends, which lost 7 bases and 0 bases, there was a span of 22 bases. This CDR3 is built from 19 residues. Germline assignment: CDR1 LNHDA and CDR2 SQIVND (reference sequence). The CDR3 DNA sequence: TGTGCCAGTAAGCCCTCCGCGGGACAAAGAATCTCCTATAATTCACCCCTCCACTTT. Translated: CASKPSAGQRISYNSPLHF.

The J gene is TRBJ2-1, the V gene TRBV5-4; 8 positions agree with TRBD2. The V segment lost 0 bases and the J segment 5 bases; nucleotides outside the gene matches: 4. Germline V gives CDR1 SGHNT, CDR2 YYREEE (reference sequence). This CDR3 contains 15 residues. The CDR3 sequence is CASSLEAGANNEQFF. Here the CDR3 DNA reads TGTGCCAGCAGCTTGGAAGCGGGGGCCAACAATGAGCAGTTCTTC. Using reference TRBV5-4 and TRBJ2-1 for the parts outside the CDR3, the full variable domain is ETGVTQSPTHLIKTRGQQVTLRCSSQSGHNTVSWYQQALGQGPQFIFQYYREEENGRGNFPPRFSGLQFPNYSSELNVNALELDDSALYLCASSLEAGANNEQFFGPGTRLTVL.

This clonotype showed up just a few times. CDR3 DNA: TGCAGCGTTCGCGATAGCGGGAGCTACGAGCAGTACTTC. This codes for CSVRDSGSYEQYF. The chain couples TRBV29-1 to TRBJ2-7, with 9 bases matching TRBD2. CDR1 and CDR2 (germline): SQVTM, ANQGSEA. The V gene end was trimmed by 5 bases and the J gene end by 3 bases; junction bases not matched to a gene: 5. There are 13 residues in the CDR3.

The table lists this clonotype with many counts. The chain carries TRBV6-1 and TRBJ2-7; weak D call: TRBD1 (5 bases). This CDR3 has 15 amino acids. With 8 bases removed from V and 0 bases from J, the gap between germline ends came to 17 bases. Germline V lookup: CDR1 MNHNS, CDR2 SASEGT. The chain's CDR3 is CASGMQGSFSYEQYF. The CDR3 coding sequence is TGTGCCAGCGGTATGCAGGGAAGCTTCTCCTACGAGCAGTACTTC.

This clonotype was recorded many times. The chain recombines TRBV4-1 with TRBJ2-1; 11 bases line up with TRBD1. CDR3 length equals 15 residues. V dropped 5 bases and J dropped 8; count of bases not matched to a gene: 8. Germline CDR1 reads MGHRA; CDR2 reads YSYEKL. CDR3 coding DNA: TGCGCCAGCAGCACCCCGAGGACAGGGGGCGATGAGCAGTTCTTC. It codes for CASSTPRTGGDEQFF.

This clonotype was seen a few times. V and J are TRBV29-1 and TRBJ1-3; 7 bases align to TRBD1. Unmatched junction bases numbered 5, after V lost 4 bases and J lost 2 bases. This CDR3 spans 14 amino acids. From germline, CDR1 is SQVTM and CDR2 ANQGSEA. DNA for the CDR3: TGCAGCGTTGGGAGGACAGGAACTGGAAACACCATATATTTT. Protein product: CSVGRTGTGNTIYF.

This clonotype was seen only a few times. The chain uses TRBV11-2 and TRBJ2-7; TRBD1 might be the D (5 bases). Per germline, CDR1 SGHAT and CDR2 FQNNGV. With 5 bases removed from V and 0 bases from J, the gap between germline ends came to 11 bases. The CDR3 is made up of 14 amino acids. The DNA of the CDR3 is TGTGCCAGCAGCCTAACAGACAGCTCCTACGAGCAGTACTTC. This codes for CASSLTDSSYEQYF.

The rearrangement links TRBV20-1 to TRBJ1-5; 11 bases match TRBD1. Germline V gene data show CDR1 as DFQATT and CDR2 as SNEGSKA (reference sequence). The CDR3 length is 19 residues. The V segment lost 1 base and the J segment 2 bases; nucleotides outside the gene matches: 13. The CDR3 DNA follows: TGCAGTGCTAGAGCCCCGGGACAGGGGGTGTCCCTTCGCAATCAGCCCCAGCATTTT. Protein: CSARAPGQGVSLRNQPQHF.

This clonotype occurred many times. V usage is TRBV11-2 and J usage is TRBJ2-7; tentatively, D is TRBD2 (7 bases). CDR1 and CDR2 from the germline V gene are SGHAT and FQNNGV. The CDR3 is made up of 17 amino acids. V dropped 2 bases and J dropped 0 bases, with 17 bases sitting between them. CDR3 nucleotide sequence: TGTGCCAGCAGCTTATCACGGGGGGCAGGGTTCTCCTACGAGCAGTACTTC. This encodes CASSLSRGAGFSYEQYF.

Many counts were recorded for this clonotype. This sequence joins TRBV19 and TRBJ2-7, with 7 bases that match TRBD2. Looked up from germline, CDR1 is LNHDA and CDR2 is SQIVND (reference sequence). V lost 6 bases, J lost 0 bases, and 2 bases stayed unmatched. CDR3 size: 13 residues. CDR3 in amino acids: CASSRDYSYEQYF. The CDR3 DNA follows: TGTGCCAGTAGCCGGGACTACTCCTACGAGCAGTACTTC. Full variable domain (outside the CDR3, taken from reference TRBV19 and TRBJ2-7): DGGITQSPKYLFRKEGQNVTLSCEQNLNHDAMYWYRQDPGQGLRLIYYSQIVNDFQKGDIAEGYSVSREKKESFPLTVTSAQKNPTAFYLCASSRDYSYEQYFGPGTRLTVT.

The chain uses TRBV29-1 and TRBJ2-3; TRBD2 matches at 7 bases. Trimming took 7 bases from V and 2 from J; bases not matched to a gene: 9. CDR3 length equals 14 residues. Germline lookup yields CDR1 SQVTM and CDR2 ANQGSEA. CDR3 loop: CSADLGRYTDTQYF. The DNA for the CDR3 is TGCAGCGCCGATCTCGGGAGGTACACAGATACGCAGTATTTT.

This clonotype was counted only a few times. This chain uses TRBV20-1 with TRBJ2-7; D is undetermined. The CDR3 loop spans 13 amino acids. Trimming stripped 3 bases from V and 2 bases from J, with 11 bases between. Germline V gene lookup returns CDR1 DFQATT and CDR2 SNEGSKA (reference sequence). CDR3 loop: CSASLGAPYEQYF. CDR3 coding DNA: TGCAGTGCTAGCTTAGGTGCCCCCTACGAGCAGTACTTC.

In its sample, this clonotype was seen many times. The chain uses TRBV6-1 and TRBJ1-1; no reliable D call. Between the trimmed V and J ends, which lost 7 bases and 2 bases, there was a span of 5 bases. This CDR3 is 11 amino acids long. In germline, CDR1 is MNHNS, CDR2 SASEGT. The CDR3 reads CASNFNTEAFF. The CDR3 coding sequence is TGTGCCAGCAATTTTAACACTGAAGCTTTCTTT.

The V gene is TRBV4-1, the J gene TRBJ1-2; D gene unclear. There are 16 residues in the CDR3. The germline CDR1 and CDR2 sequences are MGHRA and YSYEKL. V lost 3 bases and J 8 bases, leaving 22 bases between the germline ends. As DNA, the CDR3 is TGCGCCAGCAGCCATTACCTGACCAACCACCCGGCGGGCTACACCTTC. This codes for CASSHYLTNHPAGYTF.

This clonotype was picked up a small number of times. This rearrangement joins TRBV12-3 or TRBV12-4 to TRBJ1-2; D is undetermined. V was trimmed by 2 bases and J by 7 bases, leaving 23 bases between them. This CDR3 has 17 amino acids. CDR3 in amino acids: CASSLSASRRPSIGYTF. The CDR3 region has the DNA TGTGCCAGCAGTTTATCGGCATCCAGACGCCCTAGCATTGGCTACACCTTC.

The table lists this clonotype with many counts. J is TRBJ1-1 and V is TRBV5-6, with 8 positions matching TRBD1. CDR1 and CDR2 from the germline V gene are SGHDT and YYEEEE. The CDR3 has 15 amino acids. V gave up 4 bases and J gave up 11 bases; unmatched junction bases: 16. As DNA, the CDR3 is TGTGCCAGCAGCCTCGCCGGGACAGGATCTAGGTCGGCTTTCTTT. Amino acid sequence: CASSLAGTGSRSAFF.

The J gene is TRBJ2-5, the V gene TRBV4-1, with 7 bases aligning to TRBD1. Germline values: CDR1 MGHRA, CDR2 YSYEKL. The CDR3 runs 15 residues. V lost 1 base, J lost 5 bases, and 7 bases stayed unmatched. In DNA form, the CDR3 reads TGCGCCAGCAGCCAAGGGGTAGGGGGCGGTGAGACCCAGTACTTC. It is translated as CASSQGVGGGETQYF.

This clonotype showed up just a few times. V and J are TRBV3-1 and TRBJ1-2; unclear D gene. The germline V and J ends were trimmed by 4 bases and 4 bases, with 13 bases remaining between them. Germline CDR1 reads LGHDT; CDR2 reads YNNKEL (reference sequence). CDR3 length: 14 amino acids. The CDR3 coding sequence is TGTGCCAGCAGCCTCCGGACGGCCAGCTATGGCTACACCTTC. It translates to CASSLRTASYGYTF.

For the CDR3, the DNA is TGTGCCAGCAGTTTAGCCCCGGGTTCCTACAATGAGCAGTTCTTC. This gives the protein CASSLAPGSYNEQFF. The chain joins TRBV12-3 or TRBV12-4 to TRBJ2-1, with no clear D. V lost 0 bases and J lost 1, with 7 bases in between. The CDR3 spans 15 residues.

DNA of the CDR3: TGCGCCAACCCGAGGGATGGGGACACTGAAGCTTTCTTT. Protein sequence: CANPRDGDTEAFF. The genes are TRBV10-2 and TRBJ1-1; D unclear. Trimming left V 10 bases short and J 3 bases short, with 15 bases between. The CDR3 contains 13 residues. Germline CDR1 is WSHSY and CDR2 is SAAADI.

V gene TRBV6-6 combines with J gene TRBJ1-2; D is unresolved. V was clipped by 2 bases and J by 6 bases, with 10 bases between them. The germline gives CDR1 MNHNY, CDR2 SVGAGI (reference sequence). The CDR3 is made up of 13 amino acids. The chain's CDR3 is CASSYKQWDGYTF. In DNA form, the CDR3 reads TGTGCCAGCAGTTACAAACAGTGGGATGGCTACACCTTC.